This T cell receptor beta chain was identified during a study of blood T cell repertoires in COVID-19 (dated by TCRdb to about 2020). Concerning the study at large: Samples from collaborators originated in the United States, Italy and Spain and spanned both the acute and convalescent phases of COVID-19. The repertoires were released in a freely available public database meant as a resource for research on the immune response to SARS-CoV-2. The samples were drawn from two sources: the first 160 participants of the ongoing ImmuneRACE study, and 1,000 to 1,500 subjects contributed by 6 global collaborators. HLA class I and class II types, where available, came from metadata supplied by the sample provider rather than from assay-based typing. The prospective study material was composed of cDNA or gDNA derived from T cells, B-cell-depleted T cells, or PBMCs. Subjects who had been exposed to COVID-19, were actively infected with it, or had recovered from it provided the deeply sampled blood TCRbeta repertoires that made up the dataset. Nearly every sample came with metadata listing a de-identified subject ID, COVID-19 status, age in years and sex. The research as a whole found: Clinical and demographic metadata were provided uncurated, with the amount varying by source and participant.

As to this clone: Its recognized antigen is unknown. It has no much larger one-base neighbor in the sample; base qualities were not kept.

TCRbeta CDR3 regions were amplified from genomic DNA using the immunoSEQ Assay, a bias-controlled multiplex PCR. On the authors' methods: Nucleated cell counts per sample were estimated from amplification of reference gene primers within the assay. Sequence reads were collapsed and filtered to measure the absolute abundance of every unique TCRbeta CDR3 rearrangement. For each sample, productive Simpson clonality was calculated as the square root of Simpson's diversity index across productive rearrangements. Entries here come from immuneACCESS through TCRdb and include only in-frame sequences with V and J called. Some clones fail to appear in such tables; in the studies checked, an unresolved V gene covers under half of the shortfall, and the cause of the remainder is unknown. V, J and clone size were drawn from that table, and D and trimming were deduced from the DNA. The sample table lists about 290,000 clones, approximately 88% of them with a count of one. The ten biggest clones cover roughly 0.92% of the sample.

A second Seattle source provided samples from volunteer blood donors who had recovered from COVID-19. Collaborating institutions collected whole blood in K2EDTA tubes following their own protocols. For TCRbeta analysis, collaborators shipped samples in one of three forms: frozen whole blood, isolated PBMCs, or DNA extracted from either of those sample types. V is pruned by 3 bases and J by 4 bases, leaving 3 bases of the junction without a gene match. CDR1 MDHEN and CDR2 SYDVKM were looked up in the germline V gene. There are 14 amino acids in the CDR3, from cysteine to phenylalanine inclusive. Only CDR3 DNA is held: 42 bases, read in frame from base 1.

The sequenced sample was peripheral blood. The chain is encoded by TRBV28 joined to TRBJ2-1, and TRBD2 matches 7 of the central bases. The source of this sequence is a woman in her thirties or forties who had recovered from COVID-19. The CDR3 region: CASSFRDYYNEQFF. Here is the DNA: TGTGCCAGCAGTTTTCGGGACTATTACAATGAGCAGTTCTTC.